This entry lists 10 T cell receptor beta chains sequenced from one sample in a study of T cells in Graves' hyperthyroidism and ophthalmopathy. RNA transcripts gave rise to amplified TCR beta CDR3 regions. The study used the HTBI primer set for a first-round RT-PCR of the TCR CDR3. MiXCR, applied by TCRdb to the multiplex PCR reads, yields one record per CDR3 protein. Of approximately 400,000 distinct CDR3 sequences in the sample, about 13% are singletons; the top ten hold about a fifth. Source material: blood. The receptors here all came from a man aged 30 to 39 with Graves' hyperthyroidism that later progressed to Graves' ophthalmopathy.

The chain links TRBV7-2 to TRBJ2-7, with 7 nucleotides matching TRBD1. Germline CDR1 is SGHTA and CDR2 is FQGNSA. There are 12 residues in the CDR3. The trim removed 10 bases at V and 0 bases at J, leaving 3 bases unmatched. The CDR3 sequence is CATGTVSYEQYF. The DNA for the CDR3 is TGTGCCACCGGGACAGTCTCCTACGAGCAGTACTTC.

This clonotype was seen at least ten times. The V call is TRBV5-1, the J call TRBJ2-2, with 7 bases aligning to TRBD1. Germline V gene data show CDR1 as SGHRS and CDR2 as YFSETQ. J lost 5 bases, V lost 5 bases, and 15 bases had no gene match. CDR3 length: 17 residues. Here the CDR3 reads CASRTGTATYGTGELFF. DNA for the CDR3: TGCGCCAGCAGGACCGGGACAGCGACCTATGGGACCGGGGAGCTGTTTTTT.

This clonotype was counted many times. J is TRBJ2-3 and V is TRBV5-1, with TRBD1 identical over 7 bases. The CDR3 contains 17 residues. The ends lost 0 bases at V and 2 bases at J; junction bases unmatched: 9. Germline CDR1 is SGHRS and CDR2 is YFSETQ. The DNA for the CDR3 is TGCGCCAGCAGCTTGGGGCCCCGCACAGGGGACACAGATACGCAGTATTTT. Translated: CASSLGPRTGDTDTQYF.

This rearrangement joins TRBV30 to TRBJ2-2; 7 bases are a match to TRBD1. The junction had 9 bases not matched to a gene; V was cut back by 5 bases and J by 6 bases. The CDR3 totals 14 residues. Germline CDR1 and CDR2: GTSNPN and SVGIG (reference sequence). This CDR3 is CAWSPGGWAGELFF. CDR3 bases: TGTGCCTGGTCTCCAGGGGGATGGGCCGGGGAGCTGTTTTTT.

Worth noting for this clonotype: A junction end diverges from the germline sequence, so it may reflect a read error. This chain joins TRBV20-1 and TRBJ2-1, with D possibly TRBD2 on 6 matching bases. Germline V gene sequence: CDR1 DFQATT, CDR2 SNEGSKA (reference sequence). The CDR3 contains 16 residues. The CDR3 region has the DNA TGCAGTGCTCTTTCTACTGGGGGGAAATCCTCCAATGAGCAGTTCTTC. It codes for CSALSTGGKSSNEQFF.

This clonotype appeared a few times. The V call is TRBV7-2, the J call TRBJ1-3; 9 bases map to TRBD1. Losses at the gene ends were 1 base for V and 2 bases for J; bases not matched to a gene: 3. The germline V gene has CDR1 SGHTA and CDR2 FQGNSA. This CDR3 is 16 amino acids long. The CDR3 region is CASSLVGQGPGNTIYF. The CDR3 DNA reads TGTGCCAGCAGCTTAGTCGGACAGGGGCCTGGAAACACCATATATTTT.

The chain has TRBV20-1 and TRBJ1-1; D is perhaps TRBD1 (5 bases). This CDR3 contains 12 residues. Per the germline V gene, CDR1 is DFQATT and CDR2 is SNEGSKA (reference sequence). Trimming took off 6 bases at V and 3 bases at J, with 11 bases between the two ends. The CDR3 coding sequence is TGCAGTGCCCGCTCCAGGGACACTGAAGCTTTCTTT. Residues: CSARSRDTEAFF.

This chain links TRBV6-5 with TRBJ2-7; D perhaps matches TRBD1 (5 bases). The germline V and J ends were trimmed by 2 bases and 4 bases, with 9 bases remaining between them. CDR3 size: 13 residues. CDR1 and CDR2 (germline): MNHEY, SVGAGI. In nucleotides, the CDR3 is TGTGCCAGCAGTTACCAGGGTGCGTACGAGCAGTACTTC. Translation: CASSYQGAYEQYF.

This clonotype came up a few times. The gene calls are TRBV15 and TRBJ1-3; 7 bases line up with TRBD1. Losses at the gene ends were 3 bases for V and 4 bases for J; bases not matched to a gene: 3. Germline V gene sequence: CDR1 LNHNV, CDR2 YYDKDF (reference sequence). This CDR3 contains 14 residues. As DNA, the CDR3 is TGTGCCACCAGCAGGCGACAGGGCGGAAACACCATATATTTT. This encodes CATSRRQGGNTIYF.

The V call is TRBV20-1, the J call TRBJ1-3, with D tentatively TRBD1 (6 bases). The V gene's germline CDR1 is DFQATT and CDR2 SNEGSKA (reference sequence). Trimming pared 4 bases from V and 2 bases from J, leaving 15 bases between. The CDR3 spans 15 residues. The CDR3 region has the DNA TGCAGTGCTAAAAGAACAGGGATCCCTGGAAACACCATATATTTT. Its translation is CSAKRTGIPGNTIYF.